Given below is one T cell receptor beta chain in context. What it recognizes is unknown. Trimming took off 2 bases at V and 5 bases at J, with 14 bases between the two ends. The length of the CDR3 is 15 residues. Germline CDR1 and CDR2: SGHTA and FQGTGA. This sample was taken from a study of T cell responses to AZD1222 COVID-19 vaccine. Whole-study findings and limits: Researchers took repertoire samples only after the peak T cell response had come. Compared with day 0, the breadth and depth of the Spike-specific TCR repertoire rose significantly after two doses of AZD1222. Only five to seven individuals given AZD1222 were seropositive at baseline.

TCRdb's copy holds only in-frame clones and misses some; the assay was immunoSEQ multiplex PCR. The sample lists about 180,000 clones; roughly 94% were seen once. This TCR was recovered from an adult who received the AZD1222 COVID-19 vaccine. Sequenced here: peripheral blood, sampled 28 days after the second AZD1222 dose. J is TRBJ2-3 and V is TRBV7-3; D possibly uses TRBD1 or TRBD2 (6 bases each). The CDR3, as DNA: TGTGCCAGCAGCTTAGGGGGGCCTGAAAGAGATACGCAGTATTTT. Translating it yields CASSLGGPERDTQYF.